These 24 T cell receptor beta chains share one sample of origin, sequenced in a study of patients and donors after allogeneic stem cell transplantation. MiXCR was run by TCRdb on the RT-PCR reads, yielding one entry per CDR3 protein. The table lists about 230,000 distinct CDR3 sequences, around an eighth of them singletons, with roughly 10% in the top ten. The sequenced material came from blood, either unsorted or a sorted T cell fraction (not recorded which). The receptors were gathered from a human donor who was either an allogeneic HSCT recipient or a stem cell or donor lymphocyte infusion donor (not recorded which). It is not recorded whose cells these are; they may come from a transplant donor.

The chain links TRBV5-6 to TRBJ2-2; 9 positions agree with TRBD1. Germline V gene lookup returns CDR1 SGHDT and CDR2 YYEEEE. This CDR3 is 16 amino acids long. The V and J ends lost 4 bases and 1 base, in that order; junction bases with no gene match: 5. CDR3 coding DNA: TGTGCCAGCAGCCGCGGGACAGGGTTGAACACCGGGGAGCTGTTTTTT. This gives the protein CASSRGTGLNTGELFF.

This clonotype showed up just a few times. J is TRBJ1-2 and V is TRBV29-1; TRBD1 matches at 9 bases. The CDR3 runs to 14 residues. CDR1 is SQVTM, CDR2 ANQGSEA, per germline. Unmatched junction bases numbered 6, after V lost 7 bases and J lost 0 bases. The CDR3: CSALRQGANYGYTF. The CDR3 nucleotides read TGCAGCGCTTTAAGACAGGGGGCTAACTATGGCTACACCTTC.

This clonotype was seen a handful of times. The gene calls are TRBV6-1 and TRBJ1-6, with D perhaps matching TRBD1 (5 bases). Per the germline V gene, CDR1 is MNHNS and CDR2 is SASEGT. The CDR3 has 13 residues. Trimming took 6 bases from V and 7 from J, leaving 10 bases between them. The CDR3 reads CASRTGGNSPLHF. The CDR3 nucleotides read TGTGCCAGCAGGACTGGGGGGAATTCACCCCTCCACTTT.

This clonotype was counted a few times. Here the CDR3 DNA reads TGTGCCAGCAGTTACTCTAGCGGGAGGGCCTACGAGCAGTACTTC. Its translation: CASSYSSGRAYEQYF. This chain joins TRBV6-5 and TRBJ2-7, with 11 bases aligning to TRBD2. This CDR3 is 15 amino acids long. The V gene's germline CDR1 is MNHEY and CDR2 SVGAGI. J lost 2 bases, V lost 0 bases, and 0 bases had no gene match.

At least ten counts were recorded for this clonotype. The chain combines TRBV15 with TRBJ2-3; 7 bases line up with TRBD2. The CDR3 runs 16 residues. From germline, CDR1 is LNHNV and CDR2 YYDKDF (reference sequence). V lost 4 bases to trimming and J lost 2 bases; unmatched junction nucleotides: 9. CDR3 nucleotide sequence: TGTGCCACCAGCATGAGGTTGGGGGGGAACACAGATACGCAGTATTTT. Amino acid sequence: CATSMRLGGNTDTQYF. The full variable domain, completed using reference TRBV15 and TRBJ2-3, is DAMVIQNPRYQVTQFGKPVTLSCSQTLNHNVMYWYQQKSSQAPKLLFHYYDKDFNNEADTPDNFQSRRPNTSFCFLDIRSPGLGDTAMYLCATSMRLGGNTDTQYFGPGTRLTVL.

The chain joins TRBV20-1 to TRBJ1-2; weak D call: TRBD1 (6 bases). V lost 5 bases, J lost 3 bases, and 16 bases lay in between. Germline V gene data show CDR1 as DFQATT and CDR2 as SNEGSKA (reference sequence). The CDR3 is 14 amino acids. CDR3 nucleotide sequence: TGCAGTGCTGGCATGTTGGGGGCAGACTATGGCTACACCTTC. The encoded protein is CSAGMLGADYGYTF.

This clonotype was recorded at least ten times. The V and J genes are TRBV7-4 and TRBJ1-5; the D is unclear. The germline CDR1 and CDR2 sequences are SGHVT and SQSDAQ. V was clipped by 5 bases and J by 2 bases, with 16 bases between them. CDR3 length: 16 residues. CDR3 amino acids: CASSPTVGFGNQPQHF. As DNA, the CDR3 is TGTGCCAGCAGCCCAACCGTTGGGTTCGGCAATCAGCCCCAGCATTTT.

The rearrangement uses TRBV4-3 and TRBJ2-6, with 10 bases lining up with TRBD1. The CDR3 spans 19 residues. CDR1 LGHNA and CDR2 YSLEER come from the germline V gene. Losses at the gene ends were 1 base for V and 7 bases for J; bases not matched to a gene: 13. CDR3 DNA sequence: TGCGCCAGCAGCCAAGGGTCCGCGACAGGGGGCTATGGTGCCAACGTCCTGACTTTC. Residues: CASSQGSATGGYGANVLTF.

This clonotype was detected only a few times. This chain uses TRBV7-2 with TRBJ1-1; 7 nucleotides align to TRBD1. V gave up 0 bases and J gave up 5 bases; unmatched junction bases: 12. CDR3 length: 17 amino acids. Germline loops: CDR1 SGHTA, CDR2 FQGNSA. The chain's CDR3 is CASSLARRGRGGTEAFF. The CDR3 bases are TGTGCCAGCAGCTTAGCGCGGAGGGGGCGGGGAGGTACTGAAGCTTTCTTT.

This clonotype was seen a handful of times. The genes are TRBV19 and TRBJ2-3; D might be TRBD1 (5 bases). Trimming left V 3 bases short and J 1 base short, with 11 bases between. This CDR3 spans 15 amino acids. Germline V lookup: CDR1 LNHDA, CDR2 SQIVND (reference sequence). The DNA of the CDR3 is TGTGCCAGTAGTATCATGGAACAGGGCACAGATACGCAGTATTTT. Translation gives CASSIMEQGTDTQYF.

In its sample, this clonotype was seen a few times. The gene calls are TRBV7-2 and TRBJ1-4; D gene ambiguous. Germline V gene sequence: CDR1 SGHTA, CDR2 FQGNSA. V was pared by 5 bases and J by 8 bases, with 12 bases between. The CDR3 spans 13 residues. Here the CDR3 reads CASSPRRGEKLFF. The CDR3 bases are TGTGCCAGCAGCCCAAGGCGGGGAGAAAAACTGTTTTTT.

The chain carries TRBV7-6 and TRBJ2-2; D is ambiguous. Germline CDR1 and CDR2: SGHVS and FNYEAQ. The CDR3 length is 14 residues. The ends were cut back, 5 bases at V and 2 bases at J, with 9 bases in the middle. The DNA of the CDR3 is TGTGCCAGCAGCCATGGAAGAAACACCGGGGAGCTGTTTTTT. Protein product: CASSHGRNTGELFF. The whole variable domain, filled in from reference TRBV7-6 and TRBJ2-2, reads GAGVSQSPRYKVTKRGQDVALRCDPISGHVSLYWYRQALGQGPEFLTYFNYEAQQDKSGLPNDRFSAERPEGSISTLTIQRTEQRDSAMYRCASSHGRNTGELFFGEGSRLTVL.

The rearrangement uses TRBV19 and TRBJ1-2; D is undetermined. CDR1 is LNHDA and CDR2 is SQIVND in the germline V gene (reference sequence). The CDR3 is made up of 12 amino acids. The V end lost 7 bases, the J end lost 2 bases, and 8 bases lay between the germline ends. The chain's CDR3 is CASTTENYGYTF. In DNA form, the CDR3 reads TGTGCCAGTACAACGGAAAACTATGGCTACACCTTC.

This clonotype was picked up many times. The CDR3 spells CSADPAQVNTEAFF. In DNA form, the CDR3 reads TGCAGTGCCGATCCGGCCCAGGTGAACACTGAAGCTTTCTTT. The V gene is TRBV20-1, the J gene TRBJ1-1; D call uncertain. V shed 6 bases and J shed 0 bases, with 14 bases lying between them. CDR3 size: 14 residues. CDR1 and CDR2 from the germline V gene are DFQATT and SNEGSKA (reference sequence).

The J gene is TRBJ1-1, the V gene TRBV18; no clear D gene. The germline gives CDR1 KGHSH, CDR2 LQKENI. This CDR3 contains 16 residues. V was shortened by 0 bases and J by 0 bases, with 11 bases between the two germline ends. The CDR3 reads CASSPPLDFMNTEAFF. The CDR3 nucleotides are TGTGCCAGCTCACCACCACTGGACTTTATGAACACTGAAGCTTTCTTT.

The chain combines TRBV4-2 with TRBJ2-7, with D possibly TRBD2 on 6 matching bases. CDR1 and CDR2 (germline): LGHNA, YNFKEQ. V was pared by 3 bases and J by 1 base, with 13 bases between. This CDR3 region has 15 residues. CDR3 nucleotides: TGTGCCAGCAGCCAGTCACCGGGACTTTCCTACGAGCAGTACTTC. Residues: CASSQSPGLSYEQYF.

The rearrangement joins TRBV4-3 to TRBJ2-5; D might be TRBD2 (5 bases). The CDR3 has 15 residues. V dropped 3 bases and J dropped 3 bases, with 14 bases sitting between them. The germline V gene encodes CDR1 LGHNA and CDR2 YSLEER. The CDR3 bases are TGCGCCAGCAGCCAGGACCGGGGTTTAGAAGAGACCCAGTACTTC. Encoded protein: CASSQDRGLEETQYF.

The sample holds many counts of this clonotype. One end of the junction does not line up with germline, which may come from a read error. The chain combines TRBV15 with TRBJ2-2, with a possible D match to TRBD1 (6 bases). The CDR3 sequence is 15 residues long. Germline V gives CDR1 LNHNV, CDR2 YYDKDF (reference sequence). CDR3 nucleotide sequence: TGTGCCACCCAAATACAGGGCCCGAACGCCGGGGAGCTGTTTTTT. This translates into CATQIQGPNAGELFF.

The chain uses TRBV5-1 and TRBJ2-1, with 11 bases identical to TRBD2. CDR3 length: 17 amino acids. The V gene end was trimmed by 2 bases and the J gene end by 3 bases; junction bases not matched to a gene: 7. Germline CDR1 and CDR2: SGHRS and YFSETQ. Written as DNA, the CDR3 is TGCGCCAGCAGCTTAGGTCTAGCGGGGGGCCACTACAATGAGCAGTTCTTC. This gives the protein CASSLGLAGGHYNEQFF.

This sequence joins TRBV3-1 and TRBJ2-5; maybe TRBD2 (6 bases). Germline CDR1 is LGHDT and CDR2 is YNNKEL (reference sequence). The V and J ends lost 1 base and 2 bases respectively, with 11 bases between them. CDR3 size: 15 residues. The chain's CDR3 is CASSQVVGGQETQYF. As DNA, the CDR3 is TGTGCCAGCAGCCAAGTTGTCGGAGGGCAAGAGACCCAGTACTTC.

This clonotype has only a few counts. The chain recombines TRBV30 with TRBJ1-4, with D uncertain. The CDR3 spans 12 residues. CDR1 is GTSNPN and CDR2 is SVGIG in the germline V gene (reference sequence). Deletions cut 4 bases from V and 4 bases from J, with 7 bases between. CDR3 amino acids: CAWNRGNEKLFF. CDR3 sequence (DNA): TGTGCCTGGAACCGGGGTAATGAAAAACTGTTTTTT.

The chain couples TRBV3-1 to TRBJ1-6; D gene ambiguous. The CDR3 runs to 17 residues. Trimming cost V 0 bases and J 0 bases, with 9 bases left between them. Germline values: CDR1 LGHDT, CDR2 YNNKEL (reference sequence). The CDR3 DNA reads as TGTGCCAGCAGCCAAGAAATGGAGAGCTCCTATAATTCACCCCTCCACTTT. Its translation: CASSQEMESSYNSPLHF.

This clonotype has ten or more counts. V usage is TRBV9 and J usage is TRBJ1-4; 9 nucleotides agree with TRBD1. Germline values: CDR1 SGDLS, CDR2 YYNGEE. With 3 bases clipped from V and 7 bases from J, the junction kept 10 bases outside the gene matches. The CDR3 totals 16 residues. The CDR3 here is CASSANTGQGPEKLFF. The CDR3 bases are TGTGCCAGCAGCGCCAACACGGGACAGGGCCCTGAAAAACTGTTTTTT.

This clonotype was seen repeatedly, ten times or more. This chain joins TRBV5-5 and TRBJ1-5; 7 bases line up with TRBD1. CDR1 and CDR2 from the germline V gene are SGHKS and YYEKEE (reference sequence). V dropped 4 bases and J dropped 9; count of bases not matched to a gene: 19. The length of the CDR3 is 17 residues. As DNA, the CDR3 is TGTGCCAGCAGCGATGACAGGGCTGGTCCCGGACTGCGGCCCCAGCATTTT. Its translation: CASSDDRAGPGLRPQHF.